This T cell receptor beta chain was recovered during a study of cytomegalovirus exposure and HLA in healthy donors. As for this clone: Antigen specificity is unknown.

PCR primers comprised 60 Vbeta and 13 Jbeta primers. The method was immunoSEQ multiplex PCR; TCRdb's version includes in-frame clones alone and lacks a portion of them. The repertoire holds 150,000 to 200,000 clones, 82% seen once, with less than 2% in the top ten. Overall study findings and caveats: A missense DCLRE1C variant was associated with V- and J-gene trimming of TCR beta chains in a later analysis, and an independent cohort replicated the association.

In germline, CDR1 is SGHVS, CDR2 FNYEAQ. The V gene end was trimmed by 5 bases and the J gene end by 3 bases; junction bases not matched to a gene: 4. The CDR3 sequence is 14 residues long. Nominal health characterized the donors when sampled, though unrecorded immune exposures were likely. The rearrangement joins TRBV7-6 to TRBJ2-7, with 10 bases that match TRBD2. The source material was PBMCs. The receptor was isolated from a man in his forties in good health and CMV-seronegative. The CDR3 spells CASSTSGMSYEQYF. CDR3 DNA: TGTGCCAGCAGCACTAGCGGGATGAGCTACGAGCAGTACTTC.